The next 9 T cell receptor beta chains were all read from a single sample in a study of cytomegalovirus exposure and HLA in healthy donors. PCR primers comprised 60 Vbeta and 13 Jbeta primers. Sequenced by immunoSEQ multiplex PCR; TCRdb stores in-frame clones only, minus some. This table holds approximately 150,000 clones, 76% found once. Sequencing was done on a sample of PBMCs. Receptors originate from a man aged 40-50 years in good health and CMV-seronegative.

The chain carries TRBV10-2 and TRBJ1-1, with TRBD1 identical over 8 bases. The trim removed 7 bases at V and 6 bases at J, leaving 7 bases unmatched. The CDR3 runs to 13 residues. Germline-derived CDR1 and CDR2 are WSHSY and SAAADI. The CDR3 loop is CASKMTGDAEAFF. CDR3 DNA sequence: TGCGCCAGCAAAATGACAGGGGATGCTGAAGCTTTCTTT.

This chain uses TRBV11-3 with TRBJ1-5; 8 bases are a match to TRBD1. The CDR3 runs to 16 residues. The V gene end was trimmed by 5 bases and the J gene end by 3 bases; junction bases not matched to a gene: 9. Germline values: CDR1 SGHNT, CDR2 YENEEA. In nucleotides, the CDR3 is TGTGCCAGCAGCCAAACGGACAGGGCCCACAATCAGCCCCAGCATTTT. Protein: CASSQTDRAHNQPQHF.

This sequence joins TRBV6-1 and TRBJ1-2; no clear D. The CDR3 covers 14 residues. Trimming left V 1 base short and J 0 bases short, with 6 bases between. Germline-derived CDR1 and CDR2 are MNHNS and SASEGT. The CDR3 bases are TGTGCCAGCAGTGAAGGGAGATCTAACTATGGCTACACCTTC. Its protein product is CASSEGRSNYGYTF.

This clone was recorded once. V is TRBV19 and J is TRBJ1-5, with D tentatively TRBD1 (5 bases). V lost 1 base to trimming and J lost 7 bases, with 8 bases between them. The CDR3 totals 13 residues. CDR1 and CDR2 (germline): LNHDA, SQIVND (reference sequence). The CDR3 DNA reads as TGTGCCAGTAGTATAGCCAGGGAACAGCCCCAGCATTTT. Protein product: CASSIAREQPQHF.

This chain joins TRBV30 and TRBJ2-5; 8 nucleotides match TRBD1. The CDR3 runs to 14 residues. Germline V gives CDR1 GTSNPN, CDR2 SVGIG (reference sequence). V gave up 1 base and J gave up 7 bases; unmatched junction bases: 8. CDR3: CAWSEGRGLGTQYF. CDR3 in DNA: TGTGCCTGGAGTGAGGGCAGGGGGCTCGGGACCCAGTACTTC.

V usage is TRBV10-3 and J usage is TRBJ1-6; D unresolved. This CDR3 contains 13 residues. CDR1 and CDR2 (germline): ENHRY, SYGVKD. With 9 bases removed from V and 7 bases from J, the gap between germline ends came to 13 bases. The CDR3: CAIRVLRNSPLHF. In nucleotides, the CDR3 is TGTGCCATTCGAGTACTGAGGAATTCACCCCTCCACTTT.

In nucleotides, the CDR3 is TGTGCCAGCAGTTTATCGACGGGCGTGCGGGGGGGCGGGATTGAAAAACTGTTTTTT. Translation: CASSLSTGVRGGGIEKLFF. The rearrangement joins TRBV27 to TRBJ1-4; D is perhaps TRBD1 (6 bases). Per the germline V gene, CDR1 is MNHEY and CDR2 is SMNVEV (reference sequence). With 0 bases removed from V and 7 bases from J, the gap between germline ends came to 24 bases. The CDR3 totals 19 residues. Together with reference TRBV27 and TRBJ1-4, the CDR3 gives the full variable domain: EAQVTQNPRYLITVTGKKLTVTCSQNMNHEYMSWYRQDPGLGLRQIYYSMNVEVTDKGDVPEGYKVSRKEKRNFPLILESPSPNQTSLYFCASSLSTGVRGGGIEKLFFGSGTQLSVL.

V gene TRBV6-4 combines with J gene TRBJ2-1, with D tentatively TRBD2 (6 bases). CDR1 is MRHNA and CDR2 is SNTAGT in the germline V gene. The V gene lost 6 bases and the J gene lost 9 bases, with 12 bases spanning the gap. The CDR3 is 12 amino acids. The CDR3 spells CASSGMEGEQFF. The CDR3, as DNA: TGTGCCAGCAGCGGGATGGAGGGTGAGCAGTTCTTC.

The chain combines TRBV30 with TRBJ1-3, with 8 nucleotides matching TRBD1. The germline V gene encodes CDR1 GTSNPN and CDR2 SVGIG (reference sequence). The J segment lost 3 bases and the V segment lost 1 base, leaving 5 bases of the junction unmatched. The CDR3 covers 15 residues. The CDR3 DNA reads TGTGCCTGGAGTGGATCGGACAGGGATGGAAACACCATATATTTT. Translated, it gives CAWSGSDRDGNTIYF.